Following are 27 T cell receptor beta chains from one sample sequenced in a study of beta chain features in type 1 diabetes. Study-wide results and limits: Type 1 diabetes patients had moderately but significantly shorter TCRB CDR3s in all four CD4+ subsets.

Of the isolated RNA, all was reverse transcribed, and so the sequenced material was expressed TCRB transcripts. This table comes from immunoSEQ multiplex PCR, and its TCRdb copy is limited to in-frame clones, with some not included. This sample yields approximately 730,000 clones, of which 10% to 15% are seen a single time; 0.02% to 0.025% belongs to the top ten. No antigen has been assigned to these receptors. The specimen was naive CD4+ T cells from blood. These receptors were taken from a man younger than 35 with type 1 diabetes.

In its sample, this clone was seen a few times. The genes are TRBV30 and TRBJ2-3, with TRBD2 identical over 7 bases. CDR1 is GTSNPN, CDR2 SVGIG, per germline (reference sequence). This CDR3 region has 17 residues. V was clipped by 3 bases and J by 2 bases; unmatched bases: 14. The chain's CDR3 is CAWSQGGRIDFTDTQYF. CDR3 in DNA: TGTGCCTGGAGCCAGGGAGGGCGTATAGATTTCACAGATACGCAGTATTTT.

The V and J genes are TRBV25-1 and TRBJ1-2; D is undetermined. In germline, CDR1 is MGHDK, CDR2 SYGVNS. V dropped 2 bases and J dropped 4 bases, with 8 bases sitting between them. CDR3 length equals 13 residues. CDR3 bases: TGTGCCAGCAGTGAAAACGTCGGCTATGGCTACACCTTC. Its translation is CASSENVGYGYTF.

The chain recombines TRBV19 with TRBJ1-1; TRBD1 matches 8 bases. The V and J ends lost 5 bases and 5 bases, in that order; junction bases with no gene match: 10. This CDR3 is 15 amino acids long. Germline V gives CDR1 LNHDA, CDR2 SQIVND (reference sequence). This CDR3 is CASSSPGGQSTEAFF. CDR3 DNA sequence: TGTGCCAGTAGTTCACCAGGGGGCCAATCGACTGAAGCTTTCTTT.

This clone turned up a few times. The CDR3 DNA reads TGTGCCAGCAGTTCAGGCCTGTGGGGTGAAAAACTGTTTTTT. Encoded protein: CASSSGLWGEKLFF. The chain uses TRBV25-1 and TRBJ1-4; D not resolved. The V end was cut by 5 bases, the J end by 7 bases, with 14 bases between. The CDR3 totals 14 residues. Germline V gene data show CDR1 as MGHDK and CDR2 as SYGVNS.

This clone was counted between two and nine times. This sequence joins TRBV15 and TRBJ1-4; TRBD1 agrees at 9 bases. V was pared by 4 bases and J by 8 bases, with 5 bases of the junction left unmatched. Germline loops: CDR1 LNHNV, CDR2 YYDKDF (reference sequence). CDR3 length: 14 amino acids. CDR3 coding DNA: TGTGCCACCAGCATCGGGGACAGGGCCGAAAAACTGTTTTTT. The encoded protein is CATSIGDRAEKLFF.

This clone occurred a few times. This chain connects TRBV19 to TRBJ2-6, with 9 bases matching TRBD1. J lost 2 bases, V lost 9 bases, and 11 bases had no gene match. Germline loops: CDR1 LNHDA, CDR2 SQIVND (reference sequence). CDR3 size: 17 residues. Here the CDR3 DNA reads TGTGCCAGCACCCGGGACAGGGTACCTCCTGGGGCCAACGTCCTGACTTTC. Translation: CASTRDRVPPGANVLTF.

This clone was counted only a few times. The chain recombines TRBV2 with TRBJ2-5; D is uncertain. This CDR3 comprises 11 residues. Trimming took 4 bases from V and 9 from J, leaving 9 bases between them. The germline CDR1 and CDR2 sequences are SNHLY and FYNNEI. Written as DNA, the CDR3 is TGTGCCAGCAGTGCGTCCGTCCCCCAGTACTTC. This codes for CASSASVPQYF. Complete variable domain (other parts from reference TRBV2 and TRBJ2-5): EPEVTQTPSHQVTQMGQEVILRCVPISNHLYFYWYRQILGQKVEFLVSFYNNEISEKSEIFDDQFSVERPDGSNFTLKIRSTKLEDSAMYFCASSASVPQYFGPGTRLLVL.

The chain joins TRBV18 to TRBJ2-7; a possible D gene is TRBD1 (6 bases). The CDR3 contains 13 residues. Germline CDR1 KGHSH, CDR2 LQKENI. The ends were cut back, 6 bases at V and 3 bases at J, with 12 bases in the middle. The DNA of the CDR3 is TGTGCCAGCTCCCTCAGGGGACACTACGAGCAGTACTTC. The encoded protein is CASSLRGHYEQYF.

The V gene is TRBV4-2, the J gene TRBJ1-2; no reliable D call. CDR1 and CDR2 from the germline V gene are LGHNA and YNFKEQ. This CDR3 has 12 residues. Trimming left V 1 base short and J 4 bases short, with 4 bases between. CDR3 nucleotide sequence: TGTGCCAGCAGCCAAGGAGTCTATGGCTACACCTTC. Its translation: CASSQGVYGYTF.

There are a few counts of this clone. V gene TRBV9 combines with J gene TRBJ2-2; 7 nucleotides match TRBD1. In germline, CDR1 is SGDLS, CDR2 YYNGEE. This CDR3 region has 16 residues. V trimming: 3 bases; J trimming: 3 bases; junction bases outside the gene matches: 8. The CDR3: CASSGPTGTDTGELFF. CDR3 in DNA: TGTGCCAGCAGCGGGCCGACAGGGACGGACACCGGGGAGCTGTTTTTT.

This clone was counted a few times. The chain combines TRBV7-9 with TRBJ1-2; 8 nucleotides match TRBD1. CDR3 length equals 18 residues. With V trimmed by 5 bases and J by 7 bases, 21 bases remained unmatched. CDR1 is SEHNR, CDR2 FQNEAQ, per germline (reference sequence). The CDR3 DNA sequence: TGTGCCAGCAGCCTTAAGTCGGGACAGGAGCCTCAGGCATCTGGCTACACCTTC. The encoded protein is CASSLKSGQEPQASGYTF.

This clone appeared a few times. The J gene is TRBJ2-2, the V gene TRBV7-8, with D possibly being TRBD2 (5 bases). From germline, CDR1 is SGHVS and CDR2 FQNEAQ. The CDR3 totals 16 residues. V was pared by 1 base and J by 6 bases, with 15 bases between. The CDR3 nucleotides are TGTGCCAGCAGCTTAGTCGTCGTGACTACTGCCGGGGAGCTGTTTTTT. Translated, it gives CASSLVVVTTAGELFF.

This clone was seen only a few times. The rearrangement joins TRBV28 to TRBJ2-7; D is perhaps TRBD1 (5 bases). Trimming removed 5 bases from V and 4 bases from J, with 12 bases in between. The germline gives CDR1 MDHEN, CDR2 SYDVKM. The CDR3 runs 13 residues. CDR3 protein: CASSPQRQYEQYF. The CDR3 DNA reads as TGTGCCAGCAGTCCCCAGCGACAGTACGAGCAGTACTTC.

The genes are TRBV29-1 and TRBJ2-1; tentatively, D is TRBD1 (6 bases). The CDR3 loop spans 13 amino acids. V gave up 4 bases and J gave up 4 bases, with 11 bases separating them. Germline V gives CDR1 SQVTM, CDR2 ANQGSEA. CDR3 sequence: CSVGGGDYNEQFF. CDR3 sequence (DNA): TGCAGCGTTGGAGGGGGAGATTACAATGAGCAGTTCTTC.

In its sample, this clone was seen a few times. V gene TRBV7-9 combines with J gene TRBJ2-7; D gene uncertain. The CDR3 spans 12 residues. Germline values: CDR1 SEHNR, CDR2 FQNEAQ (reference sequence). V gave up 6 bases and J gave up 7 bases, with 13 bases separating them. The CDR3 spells CASSSASSEQYF. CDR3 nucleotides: TGTGCCAGCAGTTCGGCTTCGAGTGAGCAGTACTTC. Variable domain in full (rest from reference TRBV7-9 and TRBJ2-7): DTGVSQNPRHKITKRGQNVTFRCDPISEHNRLYWYRQTLGQGPEFLTYFQNEAQLEKSRLLSDRFSAERPKGSFSTLEIQRTEQGDSAMYLCASSSASSEQYFGPGTRLTVT.

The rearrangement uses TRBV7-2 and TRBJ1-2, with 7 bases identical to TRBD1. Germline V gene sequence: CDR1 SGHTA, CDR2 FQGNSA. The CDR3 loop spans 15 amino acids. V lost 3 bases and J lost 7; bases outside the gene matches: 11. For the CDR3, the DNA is TGTGCCAGCAGCTTCTCGACAGGGTTGTCGGCTGGCTACACCTTC. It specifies CASSFSTGLSAGYTF.

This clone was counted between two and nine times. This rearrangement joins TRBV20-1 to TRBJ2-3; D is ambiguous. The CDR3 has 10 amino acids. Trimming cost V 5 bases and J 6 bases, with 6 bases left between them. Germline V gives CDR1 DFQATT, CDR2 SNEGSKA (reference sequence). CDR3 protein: CSAFWDTQYF. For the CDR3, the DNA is TGCAGTGCTTTTTGGGATACGCAGTATTTT.

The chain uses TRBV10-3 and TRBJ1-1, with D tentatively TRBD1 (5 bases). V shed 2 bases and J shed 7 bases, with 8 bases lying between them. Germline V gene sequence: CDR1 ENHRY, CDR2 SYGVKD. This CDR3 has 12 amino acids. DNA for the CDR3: TGTGCCATCAGTGAGGGGACCGTTGAAGCTTTCTTT. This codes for CAISEGTVEAFF.

The CDR3 region has the DNA TGTGCCAGCTCACCACCCTATGGTCAGGGAGCATACGAGCAGTACTTC. It translates to CASSPPYGQGAYEQYF. The V gene is TRBV18, the J gene TRBJ2-7; perhaps D is TRBD1 or TRBD2 (5 bases each). Germline V gives CDR1 KGHSH, CDR2 LQKENI. V gave up 0 bases and J gave up 4 bases, with 16 bases separating them. CDR3 length equals 16 residues.

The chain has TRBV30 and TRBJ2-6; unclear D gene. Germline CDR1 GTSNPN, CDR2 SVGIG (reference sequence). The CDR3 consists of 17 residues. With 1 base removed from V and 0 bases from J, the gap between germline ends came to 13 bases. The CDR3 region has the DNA TGTGCCTGGAGTGGGGTCCGTATCAGCTCTGGGGCCAACGTCCTGACTTTC. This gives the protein CAWSGVRISSGANVLTF.

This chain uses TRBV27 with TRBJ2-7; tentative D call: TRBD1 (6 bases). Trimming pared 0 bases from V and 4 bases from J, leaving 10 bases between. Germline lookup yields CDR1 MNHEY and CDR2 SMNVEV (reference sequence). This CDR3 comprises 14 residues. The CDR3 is CASSLSRTAYEQYF. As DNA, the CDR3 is TGTGCCAGCAGTTTATCACGGACAGCATACGAGCAGTACTTC.

In nucleotides, the CDR3 is TGTGCCATCAGTGTATCATTCTACAATGAGCAGTTCTTC. Its translation is CAISVSFYNEQFF. The chain recombines TRBV10-3 with TRBJ2-1; D is unclear. This CDR3 comprises 13 residues. The germline V and J ends were trimmed by 4 bases and 3 bases, with 7 bases remaining between them. Germline V CDR1 and CDR2: ENHRY, SYGVKD.

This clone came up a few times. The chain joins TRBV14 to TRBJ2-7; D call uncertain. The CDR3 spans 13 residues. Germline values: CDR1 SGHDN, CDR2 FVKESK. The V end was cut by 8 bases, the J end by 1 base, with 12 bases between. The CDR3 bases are TGTGCCAGCCCGCCCTCGCATTCCTACGAGCAGTACTTC. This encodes CASPPSHSYEQYF.

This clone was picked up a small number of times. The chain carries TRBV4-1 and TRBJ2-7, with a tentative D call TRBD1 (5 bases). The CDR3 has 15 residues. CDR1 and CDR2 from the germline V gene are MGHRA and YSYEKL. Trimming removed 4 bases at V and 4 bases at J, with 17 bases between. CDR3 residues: CASSLHLDTLYEQYF. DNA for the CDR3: TGCGCCAGCAGCCTCCATTTGGACACACTTTACGAGCAGTACTTC.

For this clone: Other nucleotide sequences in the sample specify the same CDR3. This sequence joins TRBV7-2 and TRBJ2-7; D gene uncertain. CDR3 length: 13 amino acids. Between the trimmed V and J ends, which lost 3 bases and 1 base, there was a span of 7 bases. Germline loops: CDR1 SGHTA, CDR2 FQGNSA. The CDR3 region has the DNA TGTGCCAGCAGCTTTTCCGGGTCCTACGAGCAGTACTTC. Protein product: CASSFSGSYEQYF.

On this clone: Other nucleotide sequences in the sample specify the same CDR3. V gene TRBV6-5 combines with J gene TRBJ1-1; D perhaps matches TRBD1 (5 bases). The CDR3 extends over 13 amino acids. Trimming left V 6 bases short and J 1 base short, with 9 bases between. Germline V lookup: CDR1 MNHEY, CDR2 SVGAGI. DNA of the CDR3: TGTGCCAGCAGCCCTCAGGGGAACACTGAAGCTTTCTTT. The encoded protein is CASSPQGNTEAFF.

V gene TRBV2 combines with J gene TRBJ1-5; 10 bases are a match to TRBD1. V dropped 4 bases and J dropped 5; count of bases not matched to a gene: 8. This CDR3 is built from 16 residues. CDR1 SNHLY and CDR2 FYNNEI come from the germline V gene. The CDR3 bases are TGTGCCAGCAGTGCCCTCACCGGGACAGGGGATCAGCCCCAGCATTTT. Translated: CASSALTGTGDQPQHF.